This T cell receptor beta chain derives from a study of glioma-infiltrating T cells. Study conclusions and caveats: CDR3 overlap between tissue and blood was very small. Tissue-blood divergence was below expectation in non-neoplastic patients, above in gliomas.

Concerning this clonotype: Its specificity is not known.

CDR3 length: 14 amino acids. CDR1 and CDR2 (germline): GTSNPN, SVGIG (reference sequence). Germline trimming cut 4 bases from V and 3 bases from J; bases unmatched to any gene: 7. Amplification of TCR alpha and beta CDR3 regions from RNA used iRepertoire nested multiplex PCR. TCRdb itself ran the multiplex PCR reads through MiXCR, one entry per CDR3 protein. Found here are roughly 120,000 distinct CDR3 sequences, roughly 20% of them singletons; the top ten hold 13% to 15%. The specimen sequenced was glioma tissue, nonneoplastic brain tissue, or PBMCs (not recorded which). The rearrangement links TRBV30 to TRBJ2-3; 7 bases fit TRBD2. This TCR derives from a human donor with low-grade glioma or glioblastoma, undergoing nonglioma brain surgery, or in good health (not recorded which). The CDR3: CAWKGGRGTDTQYF. In DNA, the CDR3 is TGTGCCTGGAAGGGCGGGAGAGGGACAGATACGCAGTATTTT.